These 19 T cell receptor beta chains originate from one sample sequenced in a study of neurological immune-mediated disorders. TCRdb fed the 5' RACE reads into MiXCR, producing one record per CDR3 protein. The table includes 35,000 to 45,000 distinct CDR3 sequences, roughly an eighth detected once. Specimen: PBMCs. These receptors were collected from a woman between 45 and 65 years old with HTLV-1-associated myelopathy (HAM/TSP).

This clonotype was counted at least ten times. This sequence joins TRBV20-1 and TRBJ2-7; unclear D gene. V was pared by 1 base and J by 7 bases, with 14 bases between. The CDR3 length is 13 residues. Looked up from germline, CDR1 is DFQATT and CDR2 is SNEGSKA (reference sequence). CDR3 protein: CSARVGGSVEQYV. Here the CDR3 DNA reads TGCAGTGCTAGAGTCGGTGGTTCGGTTGAGCAGTACGTC.

This clonotype was counted at least ten times. The genes are TRBV7-9 and TRBJ1-1; D uncertain. This CDR3 has 15 amino acids. V was clipped by 3 bases and J by 3 bases, with 14 bases between them. Germline V gene lookup returns CDR1 SEHNR and CDR2 FQNEAQ (reference sequence). The CDR3, as DNA: TGTGCCAGCAGCTTTATTCTCGTGCCGCACACTGAAGCTTTCTTT. Translated, it gives CASSFILVPHTEAFF.

Ten or more counts support this clonotype. The chain's CDR3 is CASSLKGWYTGELFF. The CDR3 DNA reads as TGTGCCAGCAGTTTAAAGGGGTGGTACACCGGGGAGCTGTTTTTT. V is TRBV28 and J is TRBJ2-2, with D possibly TRBD1 on 5 matching bases. The V gene lost 2 bases and the J gene lost 3 bases, with 10 bases spanning the gap. The CDR3 has 15 amino acids. The V gene's germline CDR1 is MDHEN and CDR2 SYDVKM.

At least ten counts were recorded for this clonotype. The J gene is TRBJ1-1, the V gene TRBV20-1, with D possibly matching TRBD1 (6 bases). The V gene lost 2 bases and the J gene lost 4 bases, with 14 bases spanning the gap. CDR3 length equals 14 residues. Germline V gene data show CDR1 as DFQATT and CDR2 as SNEGSKA (reference sequence). The CDR3 spells CSARPPTGTTEAFF. The CDR3 DNA sequence: TGCAGTGCTAGACCCCCCACAGGGACCACTGAAGCTTTCTTT.

This clonotype was observed many times. The chain uses TRBV20-1 and TRBJ2-7; no reliable D call. CDR1 is DFQATT, CDR2 SNEGSKA, per germline (reference sequence). The CDR3 has 14 residues. V was pared by 1 base and J by 1 base, with 11 bases between. The CDR3 DNA reads TGCAGTGCTAGAGCGGGCGCCGCGTCCTACGAGCAGTACTTC. Its protein is CSARAGAASYEQYF.

This clonotype was observed a single time. A much larger clone sits a single nucleotide away, making a read error possible. The rearrangement links TRBV6-5 to TRBJ1-2; tentatively, D is TRBD1 (6 bases). Trimming stripped 2 bases from V and 6 bases from J, with 16 bases between. The CDR3 has 15 amino acids. CDR1 MNHEY and CDR2 SVGAGI come from the germline V gene. CDR3 nucleotide sequence: TGTGCCAGCAGTTACGCCTGGGGGCGCGACCATGGCTACACCTTC. Protein: CASSYAWGRDHGYTF.

The chain uses TRBV30 and TRBJ2-3; D remains ambiguous. Germline V gene lookup returns CDR1 GTSNPN and CDR2 SVGIG (reference sequence). The V end lost 0 bases, the J end lost 3 bases, and 7 bases lay between the germline ends. This CDR3 is 13 amino acids long. CDR3 region: CAWSVPNTDTQYF. In nucleotides, the CDR3 is TGTGCCTGGAGTGTACCCAATACAGATACGCAGTATTTT.

This clonotype was seen at least ten times. The chain links TRBV20-1 to TRBJ2-7, with TRBD1 matching over 8 bases. V lost 0 bases to trimming and J lost 3 bases; unmatched junction nucleotides: 7. The CDR3 has 15 amino acids. Germline assignment: CDR1 DFQATT and CDR2 SNEGSKA (reference sequence). CDR3 residues: CSARDDRGPIYEQYV. CDR3 in DNA: TGCAGTGCTAGAGATGACAGGGGCCCGATCTACGAGCAGTACGTC.

The chain has TRBV7-8 and TRBJ2-3; D is unresolved. The germline V gene encodes CDR1 SGHVS and CDR2 FQNEAQ. Trimming shortened V by 4 bases and J by 1 base, and 6 bases separated the two germline ends. CDR3 length: 13 residues. The CDR3 sequence: CASSSTGTDTQYF. CDR3 nucleotide sequence: TGTGCCAGCAGCTCAACAGGCACAGATACGCAGTATTTT.

In this sample, this clonotype turned up many times. The chain is built from TRBV7-3 and TRBJ2-6, with D hard to call. V dropped 5 bases and J dropped 4 bases, with 9 bases sitting between them. Germline lookup yields CDR1 SGHTA and CDR2 FQGTGA. This CDR3 has 14 amino acids. This chain's CDR3 is CASSPSGGANVLTF. In nucleotides, the CDR3 is TGTGCCAGCAGCCCCTCCGGCGGGGCCAACGTCCTGACTTTC.

This clonotype was seen many times. The V call is TRBV20-1, the J call TRBJ1-5; D not certain. The CDR3 has 14 amino acids. V lost 6 bases and J 2 bases, leaving 14 bases between the germline ends. Germline V gene lookup returns CDR1 DFQATT and CDR2 SNEGSKA (reference sequence). CDR3 region: CSARPVGGNQPQHF. In DNA form, the CDR3 reads TGCAGTGCGAGACCCGTTGGGGGCAATCAGCCCCAGCATTTT.

CDR3: CSASGTEAFF. The CDR3 DNA is TGCAGTGCTAGTGGGACTGAAGCTTTCTTT. The chain employs TRBV20-1 and TRBJ1-1; D call uncertain. Looked up from germline, CDR1 is DFQATT and CDR2 is SNEGSKA (reference sequence). V lost 3 bases and J lost 5, with 4 bases in between. CDR3 size: 10 residues.

In this sample, this clonotype is medium-sized. The chain recombines TRBV20-1 with TRBJ1-1; maybe TRBD1 (5 bases). The V and J ends lost 3 bases and 2 bases respectively, with 13 bases between them. Germline CDR1 DFQATT, CDR2 SNEGSKA (reference sequence). The CDR3 is 14 amino acids. CDR3 nucleotide sequence: TGCAGTGCTAGCCTTAGGAGGGGAAACACTGAAGCTTTCTTT. Protein sequence: CSASLRRGNTEAFF.

The sample holds many counts of this clonotype. J is TRBJ2-2 and V is TRBV7-9; D possibly uses TRBD1 or TRBD2 (6 bases each). Between the trimmed V and J ends, which lost 0 bases and 5 bases, there was a span of 13 bases. The CDR3 is made up of 16 amino acids. CDR1 is SEHNR, CDR2 FQNEAQ, per germline (reference sequence). For the CDR3, the DNA is TGTGCCAGCAGCTTAGCGCGGCAGGGGAGGACCGGGGAGCTGTTTTTT. This codes for CASSLARQGRTGELFF.

This clonotype was seen a few times. The chain recombines TRBV7-2 with TRBJ1-2; D uncertain. The V gene lost 2 bases and the J gene lost 3 bases, with 16 bases spanning the gap. The germline V gene encodes CDR1 SGHTA and CDR2 FQGNSA. The CDR3 runs 16 residues. As DNA, the CDR3 is TGTGCCAGCAGCTTAAACGGCCCGACGGTCGACTATGGCTACACCTTC. Translated, it gives CASSLNGPTVDYGYTF. The variable domain in full, completed from reference TRBV7-2 and TRBJ1-2, reads GAGVSQSPSNKVTEKGKDVELRCDPISGHTALYWYRQSLGQGLEFLIYFQGNSAPDKSGLPSDRFSAERTGGSVSTLTIQRTQQEDSAVYLCASSLNGPTVDYGYTFGSGTRLTVV.

With regard to this clonotype: The junction shows a germline mismatch at one end, possibly a read error. The chain carries TRBV7-7 and TRBJ1-2; 8 nucleotides match TRBD1. Germline V gives CDR1 SSHAT, CDR2 FNYEAQ (reference sequence). The CDR3 runs to 14 residues. CDR3 amino acids: CASSSEGQAYGYTF. The CDR3 nucleotides are TGTGCTAGCAGCTCAGAGGGACAGGCCTATGGCTACACCTTC.

The V call is TRBV6-4, the J call TRBJ2-3; either TRBD1 or TRBD2 may supply D (6 bases each). Germline CDR1 MRHNA, CDR2 SNTAGT. V was pared by 0 bases and J by 1 base, with 14 bases between. This CDR3 contains 17 residues. CDR3 loop: CASSDSRGVGRTDTQYF. The CDR3 region has the DNA TGTGCCAGCAGTGACTCTAGGGGGGTTGGACGCACAGATACGCAGTATTTT.

This clonotype was observed at least ten times. V and J are TRBV29-1 and TRBJ1-4; no clear D gene. Looked up from germline, CDR1 is SQVTM and CDR2 is ANQGSEA. The CDR3 is 14 amino acids. With 4 bases removed from V and 1 base from J, the gap between germline ends came to 10 bases. The CDR3 protein is CSVVGLGTNEKLFF. CDR3 DNA sequence: TGCAGCGTTGTCGGTCTCGGAACTAATGAAAAACTGTTTTTT.

In this sample, this clonotype turned up many times. The rearrangement joins TRBV5-6 to TRBJ2-5; 7 bases align to TRBD2. Germline V lookup: CDR1 SGHDT, CDR2 YYEEEE. Trimming removed 2 bases from V and 1 base from J; junction bases left unmatched: 5. This CDR3 contains 15 residues. The CDR3 protein is CASSFSSGPQETQYF. The DNA of the CDR3 is TGTGCCAGCAGCTTCTCTAGCGGACCCCAAGAGACCCAGTACTTC.